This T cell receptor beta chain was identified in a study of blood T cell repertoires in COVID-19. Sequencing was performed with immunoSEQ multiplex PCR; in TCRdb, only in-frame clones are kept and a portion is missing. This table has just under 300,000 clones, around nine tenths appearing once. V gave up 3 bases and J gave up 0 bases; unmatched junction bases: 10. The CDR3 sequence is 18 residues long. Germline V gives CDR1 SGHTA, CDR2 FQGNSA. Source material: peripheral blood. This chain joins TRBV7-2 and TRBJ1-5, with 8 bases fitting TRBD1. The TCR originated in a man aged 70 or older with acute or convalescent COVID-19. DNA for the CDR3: TGTGCCAGCAGCTTGACAGGGGTCCCCTTAAGTAGCAATCAGCCCCAGCATTTT. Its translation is CASSLTGVPLSSNQPQHF.